This TCR beta chain was documented in a study of graft-versus-host responses after intestinal transplantation. A note on this clone: No antigen is known for it.

CDR3 size: 13 residues. The V end lost 7 bases, the J end lost 3 bases, and 13 bases lay between the germline ends. In germline, CDR1 is MNHNS, CDR2 SASEGT. TCRdb's table, derived via immunoSEQ multiplex PCR, lists solely in-frame clones and lacks some. The sample has about 36,000 clones, 94% seen once. The TCR sequence derives from a human donor who was the organ donor for an intestinal transplant. V and J are TRBV6-1 and TRBJ2-7; tentatively, D is TRBD1 (7 bases). Here the sequenced sample was unstimulated CD4+ T cells sorted from spleen or lymph node cells, taken before transplant. The CDR3 DNA follows: TGTGCCAGCAATCGGCAGGGGGGCTACGAGCAGTACTTC. It translates to CASNRQGGYEQYF.